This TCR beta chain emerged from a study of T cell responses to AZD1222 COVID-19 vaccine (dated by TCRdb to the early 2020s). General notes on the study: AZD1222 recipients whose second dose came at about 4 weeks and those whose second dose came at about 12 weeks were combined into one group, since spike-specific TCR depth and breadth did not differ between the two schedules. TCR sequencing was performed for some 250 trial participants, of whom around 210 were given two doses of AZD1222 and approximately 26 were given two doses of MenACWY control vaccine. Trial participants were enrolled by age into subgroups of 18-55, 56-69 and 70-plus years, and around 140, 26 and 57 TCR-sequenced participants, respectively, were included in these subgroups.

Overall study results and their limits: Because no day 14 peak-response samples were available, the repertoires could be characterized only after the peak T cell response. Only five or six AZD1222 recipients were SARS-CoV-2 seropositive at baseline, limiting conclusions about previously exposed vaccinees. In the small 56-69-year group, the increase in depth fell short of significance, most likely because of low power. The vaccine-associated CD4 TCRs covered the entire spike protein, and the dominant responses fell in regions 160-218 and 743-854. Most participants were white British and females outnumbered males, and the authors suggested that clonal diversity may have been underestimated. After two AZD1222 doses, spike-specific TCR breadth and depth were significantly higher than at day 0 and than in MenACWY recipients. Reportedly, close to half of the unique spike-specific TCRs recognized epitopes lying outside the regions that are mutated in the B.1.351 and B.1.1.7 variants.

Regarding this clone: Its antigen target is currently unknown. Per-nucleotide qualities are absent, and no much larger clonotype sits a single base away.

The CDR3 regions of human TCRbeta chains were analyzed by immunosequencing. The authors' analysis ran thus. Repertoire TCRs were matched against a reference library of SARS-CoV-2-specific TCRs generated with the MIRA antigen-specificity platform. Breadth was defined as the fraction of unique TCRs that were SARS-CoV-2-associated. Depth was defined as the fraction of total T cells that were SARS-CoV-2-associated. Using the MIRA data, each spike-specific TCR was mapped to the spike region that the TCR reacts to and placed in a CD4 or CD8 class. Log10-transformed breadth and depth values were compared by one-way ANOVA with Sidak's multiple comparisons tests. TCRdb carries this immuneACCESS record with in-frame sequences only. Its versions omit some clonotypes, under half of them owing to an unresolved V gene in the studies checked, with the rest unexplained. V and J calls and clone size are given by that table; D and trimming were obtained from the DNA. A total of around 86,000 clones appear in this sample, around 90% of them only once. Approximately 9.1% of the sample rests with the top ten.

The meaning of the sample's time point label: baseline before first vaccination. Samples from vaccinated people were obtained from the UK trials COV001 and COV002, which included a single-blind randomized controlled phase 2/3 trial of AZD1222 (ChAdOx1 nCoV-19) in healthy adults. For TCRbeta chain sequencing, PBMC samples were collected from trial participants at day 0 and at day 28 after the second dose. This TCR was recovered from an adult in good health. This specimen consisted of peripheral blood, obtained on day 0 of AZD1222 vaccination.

Here the CDR3 is given as CASNGQGYNNQPQHF. Here is the DNA: TGTGCCAGCAACGGACAGGGTTATAACAATCAGCCCCAGCATTTT. The rearrangement combines TRBV28 with TRBJ1-5, with 8 junctional bases fitting TRBD1. V is cut back by 7 bases and J by 3 bases, with 8 bases in the junction unmatched. From the cysteine up to the phenylalanine, the CDR3 has a length of 15 residues. Only the CDR3 part of the read is kept: 45 bases, read in frame from the first base. According to the germline V gene, CDR1 reads MDHEN and CDR2 reads SYDVKM.